This is a list of T cell receptor beta chains from one sample in a study of OX40 agonist ivuxolimab in advanced cancers. Data came from immunoSEQ multiplex PCR; TCRdb stores just in-frame clones and leaves some out. The sample contains about 79,000 clones, about 94% of which appear only once. The sample consisted of CD4+ or CD8+ T cells sorted from blood, taken in a trial of the OX40 agonist ivuxolimab. Source of these receptors: an adult with an advanced solid tumor such as melanoma, head and neck, liver or kidney cancer. The CDR3 runs from the conserved cysteine through the conserved F or W. The D gene is left open where the match is weak. Only some rows state a clone size, as once, few, many or a class for expanded clones.

V gene	J gene	clone size	D gene	CDR3 protein	CDR3 DNA
TRBV15	TRBJ2-7	once	-	CATSREDGRQYF	TGTGCCACCAGCAGAGAAGACGGTAGGCAGTACTTC
TRBV6-5	TRBJ2-7	-	-	CASSYYGGEQYF	TGTGCCAGCAGTTACTACGGGGGCGAGCAGTACTTC
TRBV28	TRBJ1-1	-	-	CASSSRENTEAFF	TGTGCCAGCAGTTCCCGGGAGAACACTGAAGCTTTCTTT
TRBV27	TRBJ2-7	-	-	CASSLSAGTSTYEQYF	TGTGCCAGCAGTTTATCAGCCGGGACAAGCACCTACGAGCAGTACTTC
TRBV29-1	TRBJ2-7	-	-	CSVIGGQTYEQYF	TGCAGCGTTATCGGGGGACAGACCTACGAGCAGTACTTC
TRBV28	TRBJ1-5	-	-	CASSFGQPQHF	TGTGCCAGCAGTTTCGGCCAGCCCCAGCATTTT
TRBV28	TRBJ2-7	-	-	CASSYPDSRPYEQYF	TGTGCCAGCAGTTATCCGGATTCTAGACCCTACGAGCAGTACTTC
TRBV27	TRBJ2-7	-	TRBD1	CASRPSRDRAGYEQYF	TGTGCCAGCAGACCCTCGAGGGACAGGGCTGGGTACGAGCAGTACTTC
TRBV7-9	TRBJ2-7	-	TRBD1	CASSLAQGATYEQYF	TGTGCCAGCAGCTTAGCTCAGGGGGCCACCTACGAGCAGTACTTC
TRBV4-1	TRBJ1-5	-	-	CASSQGTENQPQHF	TGCGCCAGCAGCCAAGGGACAGAAAATCAGCCCCAGCATTTT
TRBV4-3	TRBJ1-1	-	-	CASSQDKGMGTEAFF	TGCGCCAGCAGCCAAGATAAGGGGATGGGTACTGAAGCTTTCTTT
TRBV5-1	TRBJ1-1	-	-	CASSPVMNTEAFF	TGCGCCAGCAGCCCCGTTATGAACACTGAAGCTTTCTTT
TRBV5-6	TRBJ2-7	once	-	CASSFSGSTARVQYF	TGTGCCAGCAGCTTTTCCGGGAGTACGGCCAGAGTGCAGTACTTC